The table lists the clone carrying this T cell receptor (beta chain) with a count of one. The junction departs from germline at one end; a sequencing error may be responsible. The authors' processing: For papillary thyroid cancer, a distant-metastasis classifier was constructed from CDR3 differences observed across clinicopathological groups. MiXCR re-clonotyped the PCR reads for TCRdb. It is TCRdb's table, rather than the study itself, that gives the V and J calls and clone size. The table records roughly 53,000 clones, approximately 22% of them present only once. All patients reached thyroid surgery having received no treatment beforehand. This record comes from a study of metastatic and nonmetastatic thyroid tumors. In the study overall: The authors compared repertoires across blood and tumor or nodule tissue from malignant and benign thyroid patients.

The CDR3 spans 19 residues. Germline V gene sequence: CDR1 SGHAT, CDR2 FQDESV (reference sequence). Sequencing used blood. The gene calls are TRBV11-1 and TRBJ1-5, with D hard to call. This sequence was found in a female donor with papillary thyroid cancer or a benign thyroid nodule (not recorded which). Some clones in this sample may be carry-over from other donors' samples. The CDR3 DNA sequence: TGTGCCAGCAGCTCGGCCCCGACATGGTACAGCCTAAGCAATAAGCCCCAGCATTTT. Translation: CASSSAPTWYSLSNKPQHF.